This T cell receptor (beta chain) was observed in a study of CD8 T cells in Susac syndrome. Study details: Patients with Susac syndrome who were sequenced included more than five with active disease and eight in remission. Study results and caveats: The authors found no clonal expansion in Susac syndrome CD4+ T cell repertoires.

In the case of this clonotype: The antigen is unknown.

With 0 bases removed from V and 5 bases from J, the gap between germline ends came to 11 bases. The CDR3 contains 16 residues. In germline, CDR1 is MGHRA, CDR2 YSYEKL. TCR beta sequencing covered blood CD8+ and CD4+ T cells. The RNA, about 0.5 to 1 ug, was put through reverse transcription using random hexamers. TCRdb ran MiXCR on the immunoSEQ multiplex PCR reads and lists one entry per CDR3 protein. Of 200,000 or so distinct CDR3 sequences listed, more than 90% were seen once; the top ten hold roughly 0.098%. The material sequenced was CD4+ T cells from PBMCs. V is TRBV4-1 and J is TRBJ1-6; no clear D. This TCR was sampled from a human donor with Susac syndrome. This CDR3 is CASSQDRGVHNSPLHF. CDR3 nucleotide sequence: TGCGCCAGCAGCCAAGATCGGGGTGTCCATAATTCACCCCTCCACTTT.